This is a list of T cell receptor beta chains from one sample in a study of T cells after yellow fever vaccination. TCRdb used MiXCR to reprocess the 5' RACE reads, holding one entry per CDR3 protein. The repertoire holds a few hundred thousand distinct CDR3 sequences, with roughly 9% as singletons. The input for sequencing was CD4+ T cells sorted from PBMCs, taken 5 days after the yellow fever booster vaccination. The receptors were sampled from a man aged 18 to 30 who received the YFV17D yellow fever vaccine. CDR3s include the opening cysteine and the closing phenylalanine or tryptophan. The order of the fields is clone size, D gene, V gene, J gene, CDR3 protein, CDR3 DNA. D genes are given only for firm matches. Some rows mark clone size as missing; the rest say once, few, many or name a class of expanded clone.

clone_size: -; d_call: -; v_call: TRBV28; j_call: TRBJ2-2; cdr3_aa: CASILSSRTGELFF; cdr3_nt: TGTGCCAGCATCCTCAGCAGTCGGACCGGGGAGCTGTTTTTT
clone_size: -; d_call: -; v_call: TRBV4-3; j_call: TRBJ2-2; cdr3_aa: CASSQATYTGELFF; cdr3_nt: TGCGCCAGCAGCCAAGCTACGTACACCGGGGAGCTGTTTTTT
clone_size: few; d_call: -; v_call: TRBV24-1; j_call: TRBJ2-2; cdr3_aa: CATSDSPGPNTGELFF; cdr3_nt: TGTGCCACCAGTGATTCTCCGGGGCCGAACACCGGGGAGCTGTTTTTT
clone_size: few; d_call: -; v_call: TRBV12-3/TRBV12-4; j_call: TRBJ1-3; cdr3_aa: CASSVWGSGNTIYF; cdr3_nt: TGTGCCAGCAGTGTCTGGGGGTCTGGGAACACCATATATTTT
clone_size: -; d_call: -; v_call: TRBV28; j_call: TRBJ2-4; cdr3_aa: CASSFGPPKNIQYF; cdr3_nt: TGTGCCAGCAGTTTTGGGCCCCCTAAAAACATTCAGTACTTC
clone_size: few; d_call: TRBD2; v_call: TRBV6-2/TRBV6-3; j_call: TRBJ2-7; cdr3_aa: CASSPQPTSGGYEQYF; cdr3_nt: TGTGCCAGCAGCCCCCAACCGACTAGCGGGGGATACGAGCAGTACTTC
clone_size: -; d_call: -; v_call: TRBV6-6; j_call: TRBJ1-3; cdr3_aa: CASSYSGGEAGNTIYF; cdr3_nt: TGTGCCAGCAGTTACTCTGGGGGGGAGGCTGGAAACACCATATATTTT
clone_size: many; d_call: -; v_call: TRBV3-1; j_call: TRBJ1-2; cdr3_aa: CASSQGGDGYTF; cdr3_nt: TGTGCCAGCAGCCAAGGGGGAGATGGCTACACCTTC
clone_size: few; d_call: TRBD2; v_call: TRBV4-2; j_call: TRBJ2-3; cdr3_aa: CASSQTSGVGTQYF; cdr3_nt: TGTGCCAGCAGCCAGACTAGCGGGGTAGGCACGCAGTATTTT
clone_size: once; d_call: -; v_call: TRBV10-3; j_call: TRBJ2-1; cdr3_aa: CAISASAEQFF; cdr3_nt: TGTGCCATCAGTGCGAGCGCTGAGCAGTTCTTC
clone_size: -; d_call: -; v_call: TRBV20-1; j_call: TRBJ1-1; cdr3_aa: CSARGGGGNTEAFF; cdr3_nt: TGCAGTGCTAGAGGCGGAGGAGGGAACACTGAAGCTTTCTTT
clone_size: -; d_call: -; v_call: TRBV5-1; j_call: TRBJ1-4; cdr3_aa: CASKPDPTNEKLFF; cdr3_nt: TGCGCCAGCAAACCGGACCCAACTAATGAAAAACTGTTTTTT
clone_size: -; d_call: -; v_call: TRBV4-3; j_call: TRBJ1-3; cdr3_aa: CASSQDGAGGNTIYF; cdr3_nt: TGCGCCAGCAGCCAAGATGGGGCTGGGGGAAACACCATATATTTT
clone_size: few; d_call: -; v_call: TRBV14; j_call: TRBJ1-2; cdr3_aa: CASSQGTHYYGYTF; cdr3_nt: TGTGCCAGCAGCCAAGGGACGCACTACTATGGCTACACCTTC
clone_size: many; d_call: -; v_call: TRBV2; j_call: TRBJ2-4; cdr3_aa: CASTQTSLIAKNIQYF; cdr3_nt: TGTGCCAGCACGCAGACTAGTTTGATAGCCAAAAACATTCAGTACTTC
clone_size: many; d_call: -; v_call: TRBV11-3; j_call: TRBJ1-1; cdr3_aa: CASSPGATEAFF; cdr3_nt: TGTGCCAGCAGCCCGGGGGCTACTGAAGCTTTCTTT
clone_size: few; d_call: -; v_call: TRBV7-2; j_call: TRBJ2-7; cdr3_aa: CASSFTAGSYEQYF; cdr3_nt: TGTGCCAGCAGTTTTACGGCGGGGAGCTACGAGCAGTACTTC
clone_size: many; d_call: -; v_call: TRBV3-1; j_call: TRBJ2-5; cdr3_aa: CASSLSGGLETQYF; cdr3_nt: TGTGCCAGCAGCCTAAGTGGGGGCCTGGAGACCCAGTACTTC
clone_size: many; d_call: TRBD2; v_call: TRBV6-5; j_call: TRBJ2-4; cdr3_aa: CASSPDPGLVRNIQYF; cdr3_nt: TGTGCCAGCAGCCCTGACCCGGGACTAGTAAGGAACATTCAGTACTTC
clone_size: few; d_call: -; v_call: TRBV12-3/TRBV12-4; j_call: TRBJ1-1; cdr3_aa: CASSYRVVRAHTEAFF; cdr3_nt: TGTGCCAGCAGTTACCGAGTCGTCCGGGCCCACACTGAAGCTTTCTTT
clone_size: many; d_call: -; v_call: TRBV20-1; j_call: TRBJ2-3; cdr3_aa: CSASEGDARGTSTDTQYF; cdr3_nt: TGCAGTGCTAGCGAGGGTGACGCCAGGGGAACTAGCACAGATACGCAGTATTTT
clone_size: -; d_call: TRBD2; v_call: TRBV6-5; j_call: TRBJ2-3; cdr3_aa: CASRSAGGQGDTQYF; cdr3_nt: TGTGCCAGCAGATCAGCGGGGGGGCAAGGAGATACGCAGTATTTT
clone_size: few; d_call: TRBD1; v_call: TRBV7-9; j_call: TRBJ1-2; cdr3_aa: CASSLHGTGMITF; cdr3_nt: TGTGCCAGCAGCCTCCACGGGACAGGGATGATCACCTTC
clone_size: many; d_call: -; v_call: TRBV5-1; j_call: TRBJ2-7; cdr3_aa: CASSPPQTTYEQYF; cdr3_nt: TGCGCCAGCAGCCCACCACAGACCACCTACGAGCAGTACTTC
clone_size: -; d_call: -; v_call: TRBV28; j_call: TRBJ1-4; cdr3_aa: CASRTLGRADEKLFF; cdr3_nt: TGTGCCAGCAGAACCCTCGGGAGGGCAGATGAAAAACTGTTTTTT
clone_size: few; d_call: TRBD2; v_call: TRBV4-3; j_call: TRBJ2-3; cdr3_aa: CASSLQVTPGGAQDTQYF; cdr3_nt: TGCGCCAGCAGCCTACAAGTGACCCCGGGGGGGGCGCAAGATACGCAGTATTTT
clone_size: -; d_call: -; v_call: TRBV18; j_call: TRBJ2-5; cdr3_aa: CASSPPWGPQETQYF; cdr3_nt: TGTGCCAGCTCACCCCCTTGGGGGCCCCAAGAGACCCAGTACTTC
clone_size: -; d_call: -; v_call: TRBV3-1; j_call: TRBJ2-5; cdr3_aa: CASSLPLGGQYF; cdr3_nt: TGTGCCAGCAGCCTCCCTCTGGGGGGCCAGTACTTC
clone_size: few; d_call: -; v_call: TRBV6-4; j_call: TRBJ1-2; cdr3_aa: CASSASYEAGGYTF; cdr3_nt: TGTGCCAGCAGCGCTAGCTACGAGGCAGGGGGCTACACCTTC
clone_size: -; d_call: TRBD1; v_call: TRBV3-1; j_call: TRBJ2-1; cdr3_aa: CASSHPRQGAYEQFF; cdr3_nt: TGTGCCAGCAGCCATCCTAGACAGGGGGCCTATGAGCAGTTCTTC
clone_size: few; d_call: -; v_call: TRBV5-1; j_call: TRBJ1-1; cdr3_aa: CASSYTGFDTEAFF; cdr3_nt: TGCGCCAGCAGTTACACAGGGTTCGACACTGAAGCTTTCTTT
clone_size: -; d_call: TRBD1; v_call: TRBV20-1; j_call: TRBJ2-6; cdr3_aa: CSAWGQFRSGANVLTF; cdr3_nt: TGCAGTGCCTGGGGACAGTTCCGCTCTGGGGCCAACGTCCTGACTTTC
clone_size: -; d_call: -; v_call: TRBV20-1; j_call: TRBJ2-3; cdr3_aa: CSARVGNTQYF; cdr3_nt: TGCAGTGCTAGAGTAGGGAATACGCAGTATTTT
clone_size: -; d_call: -; v_call: TRBV5-5; j_call: TRBJ2-5; cdr3_aa: CASSPNRALETQYF; cdr3_nt: TGTGCCAGCAGCCCAAACAGGGCTTTAGAGACCCAGTACTTC
clone_size: few; d_call: -; v_call: TRBV15; j_call: TRBJ2-3; cdr3_aa: CATSRDSAATQYF; cdr3_nt: TGTGCCACCAGCAGAGATTCGGCCGCCACGCAGTATTTT
clone_size: -; d_call: -; v_call: TRBV4-3; j_call: TRBJ2-5; cdr3_aa: CASSQDILGGREIQYF; cdr3_nt: TGCGCCAGCAGCCAAGATATCTTAGGGGGCCGGGAGATCCAGTACTTC
clone_size: many; d_call: TRBD2; v_call: TRBV30; j_call: TRBJ2-1; cdr3_aa: CAWRPRAGVHEQFF; cdr3_nt: TGTGCCTGGAGGCCGAGAGCGGGGGTTCATGAGCAGTTCTTC
clone_size: many; d_call: -; v_call: TRBV3-1; j_call: TRBJ1-4; cdr3_aa: CASSPYPRRANEKLFF; cdr3_nt: TGTGCCAGCAGCCCCTATCCCCGCAGGGCTAATGAAAAACTGTTTTTT
clone_size: few; d_call: -; v_call: TRBV12-3/TRBV12-4; j_call: TRBJ2-2; cdr3_aa: CASSFVGTGELFF; cdr3_nt: TGTGCCAGCAGTTTTGTCGGGACCGGGGAGCTGTTTTTT
clone_size: -; d_call: -; v_call: TRBV5-5; j_call: TRBJ2-2; cdr3_aa: CASTWWGRDGELFF; cdr3_nt: TGTGCCAGCACGTGGTGGGGACGGGACGGGGAGCTGTTTTTT
clone_size: many; d_call: -; v_call: TRBV20-1; j_call: TRBJ1-5; cdr3_aa: CSAVKGKADQPQHF; cdr3_nt: TGCAGTGCGGTAAAAGGGAAGGCAGATCAGCCCCAGCATTTT
clone_size: many; d_call: -; v_call: TRBV24-1; j_call: TRBJ1-2; cdr3_aa: CATSDLTGQPMGYTF; cdr3_nt: TGTGCCACCAGTGATTTGACAGGACAGCCTATGGGCTACACCTTC
clone_size: many; d_call: TRBD1; v_call: TRBV15; j_call: TRBJ2-3; cdr3_aa: CATSRRRTGNTDTQYF; cdr3_nt: TGTGCCACCAGCAGAAGAAGGACAGGGAACACAGATACGCAGTATTTT
clone_size: -; d_call: TRBD1; v_call: TRBV9; j_call: TRBJ2-3; cdr3_aa: CASSVTGIEGADTQYF; cdr3_nt: TGTGCCAGCAGCGTGACAGGGATCGAAGGCGCAGATACGCAGTATTTT
clone_size: few; d_call: -; v_call: TRBV5-4; j_call: TRBJ2-1; cdr3_aa: CASKGGSYNEQFF; cdr3_nt: TGTGCCAGCAAGGGGGGCTCCTACAATGAGCAGTTCTTC